Listed here is a single TCR beta chain. Its antigen is not yet known. Base qualities were left out, and no much larger clone turns up one base away. The CDR3, from cysteine to phenylalanine, totals 15 residues. Here the CDR3 DNA is all that survives: 45 bases in frame from base 1. This entry is derived from a study of shared clonotypes between healthy human individuals (dated by TCRdb to about 2020). Some background on the complete study: The cohort included three men and a couple of women between 18 and 49 years of age. For each donor, CD4 naive and CD4 memory were each run on three plates, CD8 naive on two plates, and CD8 memory on one plate. To estimate repertoire size and how much clonotypes are shared between individuals, the study performed deep sequencing of blood TCR repertoires from five healthy adults. Different laboratories and diverse techniques were used to prepare libraries and sequence TCR repertoires, to increase sequencing depth and limit assay-specific biases. Between about 0.94 and 8.9 billion PBMCs per donor were obtained by leukapheresis. Summary of the overall study and its limitations: Compared with non-shared clonotypes, the clonotypes found in all four sorted-subset donors had higher generation probabilities. Sampling was limited to blood, and TCR repertoires in tissue likely differ from TCR repertoires in blood. About 5% of naive CD4, 3.5% of naive CD8, 2.3% of memory CD4, and over 0.35% of memory CD8 clonotypes were shared across a few donors. The small number of donors limited the genetic and exposure-history diversity represented. Incomplete sequencing was indicated by rarefaction of sorted-subset datasets, despite the large sequencing depth. Naive subsets generally had larger estimated clonotype richness than memory subsets did. Based on pairwise subsampling, the degree of clonotype sharing among donors was expected to be affected by sequencing depth.

Using the deep immunoSEQ assay, multiplex PCR amplified TCR CDR3 regions from genomic DNA. For each cell subset, the extracted genomic DNA was distributed evenly across all wells of several immunoSEQ 96-well plates, and each plate served as one replicate. For sorted subsets, 150 to 250 ng of genomic DNA, equivalent to 25,000 to 30,000 T cell genomes, went into each replicate PCR. The purified libraries were quantified using a Qubit 3.0 fluorometer, sized with a Bioanalyzer 2100, and then quantified again using the KAPA Library Quantification kit. A separate single-read 150-cycle Illumina NextSeq 550 flow cell was used to sequence each immunoSEQ 96-well plate. On the authors' methods: Because the immunoSEQ output held only junctional sequences and lacked quality scores, the filtering could not match the filtering applied to full-length reads. Sequences were annotated with PyIR, a Python wrapper for IgBLAST v1.9, and V/J genes and CDR3 were assigned using IMGT germline references. Any read was removed if the V/J assignment was weak (E-value above 1e-6), the CDR3 was missing, or the read contained stop codons, out-of-frame junctions, or ambiguous translated residues. A V3J clonotype was defined by an identical inferred V gene, J gene, and CDR3 amino acid sequence. Percentage overlap between repertoires was calculated by dividing the number of shared unique clonotypes by the size of the smaller repertoire. Three approaches were used to assess repertoire richness: RTK rarefaction, the Chao1 estimator, and Recon v2.1 estimates of unobserved clonotypes. OLGA was used to compute generation probabilities for all TCRbeta clonotypes that the gDNA method yielded from a handful of donors. The table comes from immuneACCESS by way of TCRdb, which keeps in-frame sequences with V and J called. Part of the clones is missing from these tables; in studies checked, under half for an unresolved V gene and the rest for unknown reasons. The V and J calls and clone size are taken from that table; D and trimming were inferred from the DNA. The sample table lists about 2.4 million clones, more than 85% of them with a count of one. Roughly 0.36% of the sample is taken by the ten largest.

Healthy HIV-negative adults with no recently reported acute infections or vaccinations were included as donors. Every donor was a Caucasian adult living in Nashville, Tennessee, USA. CD4+ T cells were enriched by magnetic negative selection; naive cells were then positively selected on CD45RA, and the negative fraction formed the memory subset. Blood was obtained by leukapheresis, after which PBMCs were separated by Ficoll-Histopaque density gradient centrifugation and cryopreserved in liquid nitrogen vapor phase. Analytical flow cytometry was used to check the purity and quantity of each magnetically sorted T cell population. Genomic DNA was isolated from every sorted fraction and measured by UV absorbance on a Nanodrop 2000c.

Sample: naive CD4+ T cells from PBMCs. Read against the paper, the sample's cell subset or site label means: CD45RA+ positively selected. The receptor was isolated from a man aged 18 to 29 in good health. Some clones in this sample may be carry-over from other donors' samples. Rearrangement joined TRBV21-1 to TRBJ2-7; the table names TRBD1, a call not compared with the DNA. TRBV21-1 is labeled a pseudogene. The DNA sequence follows: TGTGCCAGCAGCTTATACAGTCCCATCTCCTACGAGCAGTACTTC. This sequence encodes CASSLYSPISYEQYF.